This TCR beta chain derives from a study of shared clonotypes between healthy human individuals. Study-wide results and caveats: Enrolling few donors narrowed the genetic and exposure-history diversity that was represented.

This clone showed up just a few times. Antigen specificity is unknown. The junction and the germline gene differ at one end; a read error may be behind it. There were no recent acute infections or vaccinations among the donors, who were healthy HIV-negative adults. Without sorting, samples used about 90 million PBMCs for genomic DNA. With ten immunoSEQ deep assay plates, unsorted PBMC DNA underwent sequencing. Generated by immunoSEQ multiplex PCR, the TCRdb table keeps only in-frame clones and is missing some. This sample has approximately 480,000 clones, with over 60% found just once. Germline V CDR1 and CDR2: WNHNN, SYGVQD (reference sequence). The CDR3 runs 13 residues.

Sequencing was carried out using PBMCs. The gene calls are TRBV10-1 and TRBJ2-1; D unclear. This TCR derives from a woman aged 40 to 50 in good health. Some clones in this sample may be carry-over from other donors' samples. The CDR3 sequence is CASRECRINEQFF. The CDR3 DNA reads TGCGCCAGCAGAGAGTGTCGGATCAATGAGCAGTTCTTC.